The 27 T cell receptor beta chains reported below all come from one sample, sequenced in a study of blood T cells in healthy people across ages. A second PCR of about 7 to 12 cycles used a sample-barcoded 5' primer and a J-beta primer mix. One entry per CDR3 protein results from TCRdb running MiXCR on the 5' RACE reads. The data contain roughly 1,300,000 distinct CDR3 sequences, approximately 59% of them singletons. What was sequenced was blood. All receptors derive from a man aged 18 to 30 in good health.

CDR3 in amino acids: CASSLDMTRDEQFF. In DNA form, the CDR3 reads TGCGCCAGCAGCTTGGATATGACTAGAGATGAGCAGTTCTTC. V gene TRBV5-1 combines with J gene TRBJ2-1, with D possibly being TRBD2 (6 bases). The germline V gene has CDR1 SGHRS and CDR2 YFSETQ. V was cut by 0 bases and J by 8 bases, with 12 bases left in between. CDR3 length equals 14 residues.

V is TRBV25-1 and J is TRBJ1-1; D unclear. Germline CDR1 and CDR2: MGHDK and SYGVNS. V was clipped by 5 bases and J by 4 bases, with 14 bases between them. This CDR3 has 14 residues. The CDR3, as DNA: TGTGCCAGCAGTCGTCTCGGGGTGGCCACTGAAGCTTTCTTT. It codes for CASSRLGVATEAFF.

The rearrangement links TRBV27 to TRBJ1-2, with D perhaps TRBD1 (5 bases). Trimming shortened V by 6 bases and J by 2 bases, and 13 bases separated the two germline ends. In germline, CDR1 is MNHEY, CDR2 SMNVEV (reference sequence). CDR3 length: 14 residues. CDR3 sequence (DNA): TGTGCCAGCAGGTCCTCCGGGGGAAACTATGGCTACACCTTC. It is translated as CASRSSGGNYGYTF.

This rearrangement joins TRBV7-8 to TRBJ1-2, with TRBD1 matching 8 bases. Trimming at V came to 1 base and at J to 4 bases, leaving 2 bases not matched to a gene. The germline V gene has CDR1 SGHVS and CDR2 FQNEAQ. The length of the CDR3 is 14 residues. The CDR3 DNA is TGTGCCAGCAGCTTAGGGGGACAGGTCTATGGCTACACCTTC. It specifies CASSLGGQVYGYTF.

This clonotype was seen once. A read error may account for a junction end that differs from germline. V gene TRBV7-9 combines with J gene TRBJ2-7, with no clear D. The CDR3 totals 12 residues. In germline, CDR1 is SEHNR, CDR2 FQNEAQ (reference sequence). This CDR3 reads CTSVELRNEQYF. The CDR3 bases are TGTACCAGCGTGGAGTTGCGGAATGAGCAGTACTTC.

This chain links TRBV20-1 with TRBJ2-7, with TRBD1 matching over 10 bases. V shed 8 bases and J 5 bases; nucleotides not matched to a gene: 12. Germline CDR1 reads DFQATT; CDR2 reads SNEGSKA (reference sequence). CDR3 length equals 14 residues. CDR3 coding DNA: TGCAGTCCGACTAAGGACAGGGGGATCCACGAGCAGTACTTC. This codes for CSPTKDRGIHEQYF.

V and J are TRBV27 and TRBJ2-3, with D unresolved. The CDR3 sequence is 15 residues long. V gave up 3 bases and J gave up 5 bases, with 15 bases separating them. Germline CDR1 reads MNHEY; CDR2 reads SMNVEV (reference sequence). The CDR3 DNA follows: TGTGCCAGCAGTTTTGGCCCGCCCCGCATAGATACGCAGTATTTT. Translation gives CASSFGPPRIDTQYF.

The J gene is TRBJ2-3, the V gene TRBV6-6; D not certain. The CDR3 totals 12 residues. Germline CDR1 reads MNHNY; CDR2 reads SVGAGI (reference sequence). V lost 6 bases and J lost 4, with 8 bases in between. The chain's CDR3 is CASSHLADTQYF. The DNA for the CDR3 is TGTGCCAGCAGCCATCTAGCAGATACGCAGTATTTT.

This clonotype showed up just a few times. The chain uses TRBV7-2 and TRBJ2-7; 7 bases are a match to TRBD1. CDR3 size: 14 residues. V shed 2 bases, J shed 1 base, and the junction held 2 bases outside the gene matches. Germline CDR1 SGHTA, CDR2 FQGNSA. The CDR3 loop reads CASSLNRGSYEQYF. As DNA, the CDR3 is TGTGCCAGCAGCTTAAACAGGGGATCCTACGAGCAGTACTTC.

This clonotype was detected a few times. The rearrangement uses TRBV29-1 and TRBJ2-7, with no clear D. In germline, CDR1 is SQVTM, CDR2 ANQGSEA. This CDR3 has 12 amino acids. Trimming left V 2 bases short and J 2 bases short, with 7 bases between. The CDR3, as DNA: TGCAGCGTTGAATTAGCAGCCTACGAGCAGTACTTC. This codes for CSVELAAYEQYF.

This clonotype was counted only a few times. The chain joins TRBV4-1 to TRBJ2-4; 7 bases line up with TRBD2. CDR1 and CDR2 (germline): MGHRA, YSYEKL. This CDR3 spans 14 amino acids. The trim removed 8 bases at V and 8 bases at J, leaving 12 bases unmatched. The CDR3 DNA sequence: TGCGCCAGCGCGATGGAAGCGGGATTATACATTCAGTACTTC. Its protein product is CASAMEAGLYIQYF.

The CDR3 loop is CASSLASSHEQYF. CDR3 nucleotides: TGTGCCAGCAGCTTGGCAAGTTCCCACGAGCAGTACTTC. This chain joins TRBV5-6 and TRBJ2-7; D not certain. Germline CDR1 reads SGHDT; CDR2 reads YYEEEE. This CDR3 is built from 13 residues. V dropped 0 bases and J dropped 5 bases, with 9 bases sitting between them.

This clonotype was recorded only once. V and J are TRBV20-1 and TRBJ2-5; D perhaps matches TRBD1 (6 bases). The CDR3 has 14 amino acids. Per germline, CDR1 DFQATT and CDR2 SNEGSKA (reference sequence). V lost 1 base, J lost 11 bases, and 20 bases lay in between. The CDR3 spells CSARGSGVYNEQYF. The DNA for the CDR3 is TGCAGTGCTAGAGGGTCAGGGGTCTACAATGAGCAGTACTTC.

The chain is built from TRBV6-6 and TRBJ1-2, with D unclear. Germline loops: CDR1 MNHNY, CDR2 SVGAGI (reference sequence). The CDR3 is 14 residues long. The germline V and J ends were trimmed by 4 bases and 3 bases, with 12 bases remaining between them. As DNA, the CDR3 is TGTGCCAGCAGTTTACACAGTAAGGACTATGGCTACACCTTC. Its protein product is CASSLHSKDYGYTF.

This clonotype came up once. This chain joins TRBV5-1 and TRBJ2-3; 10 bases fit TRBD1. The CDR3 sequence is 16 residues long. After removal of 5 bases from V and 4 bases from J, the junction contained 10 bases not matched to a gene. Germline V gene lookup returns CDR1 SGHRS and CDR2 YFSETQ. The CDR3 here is CASRPGTGVIADTQYF. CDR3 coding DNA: TGCGCCAGCAGACCCGGGACAGGGGTGATTGCAGATACGCAGTATTTT.

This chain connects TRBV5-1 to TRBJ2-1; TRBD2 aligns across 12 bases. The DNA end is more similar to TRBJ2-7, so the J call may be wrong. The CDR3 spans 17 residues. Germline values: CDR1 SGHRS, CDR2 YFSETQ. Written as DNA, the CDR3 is TGCGCCAGCAGCCCGGATGGGACTAGCGGGCTCTCCTACGAGCAGTACTTC. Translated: CASSPDGTSGLSYEQYF.

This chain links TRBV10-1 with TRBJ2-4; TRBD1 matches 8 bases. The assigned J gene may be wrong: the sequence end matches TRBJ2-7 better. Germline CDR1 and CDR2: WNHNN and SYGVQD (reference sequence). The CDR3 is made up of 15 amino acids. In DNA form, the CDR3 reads TGCGCCAGCAGTGTATCGACAGGGGTGAACTACGAGCAGTACTTC. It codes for CASSVSTGVNYEQYF.

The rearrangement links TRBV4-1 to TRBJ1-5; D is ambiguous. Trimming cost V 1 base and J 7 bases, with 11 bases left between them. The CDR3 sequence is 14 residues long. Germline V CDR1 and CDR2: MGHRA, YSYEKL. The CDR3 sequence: CASSQGGGVQPQHF. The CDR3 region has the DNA TGCGCCAGCAGCCAAGGCGGTGGGGTGCAGCCCCAGCATTTT.

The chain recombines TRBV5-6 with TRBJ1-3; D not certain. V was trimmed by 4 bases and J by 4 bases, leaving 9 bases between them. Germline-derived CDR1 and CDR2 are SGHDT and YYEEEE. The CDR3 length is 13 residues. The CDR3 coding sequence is TGTGCCAGCAGCCGCTTAAACGGAAACACCATATATTTT. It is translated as CASSRLNGNTIYF.

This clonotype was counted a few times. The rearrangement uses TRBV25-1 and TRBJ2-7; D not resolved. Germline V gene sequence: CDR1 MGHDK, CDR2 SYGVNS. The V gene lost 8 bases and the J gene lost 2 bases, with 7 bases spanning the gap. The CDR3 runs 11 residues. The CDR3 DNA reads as TGTGCCAGCGCAAGGGCCTACGAGCAGTACTTC. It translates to CASARAYEQYF.

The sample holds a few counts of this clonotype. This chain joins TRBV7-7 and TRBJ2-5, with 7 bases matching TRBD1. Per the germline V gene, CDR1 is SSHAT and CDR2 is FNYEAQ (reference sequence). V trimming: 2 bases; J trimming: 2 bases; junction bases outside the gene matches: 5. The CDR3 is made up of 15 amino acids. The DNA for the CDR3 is TGTGCCAGCAGCTTATTGTTGGGACAGCAAGAGACCCAGTACTTC. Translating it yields CASSLLLGQQETQYF.

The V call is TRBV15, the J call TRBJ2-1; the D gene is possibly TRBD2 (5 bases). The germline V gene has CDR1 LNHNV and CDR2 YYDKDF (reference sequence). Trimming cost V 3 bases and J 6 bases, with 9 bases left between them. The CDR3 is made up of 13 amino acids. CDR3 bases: TGTGCCACCAGCAGCGGGGTAAGCAATGAGCAGTTCTTC. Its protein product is CATSSGVSNEQFF. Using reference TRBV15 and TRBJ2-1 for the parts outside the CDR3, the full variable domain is DAMVIQNPRYQVTQFGKPVTLSCSQTLNHNVMYWYQQKSSQAPKLLFHYYDKDFNNEADTPDNFQSRRPNTSFCFLDIRSPGLGDTAMYLCATSSGVSNEQFFGPGTRLTVL.

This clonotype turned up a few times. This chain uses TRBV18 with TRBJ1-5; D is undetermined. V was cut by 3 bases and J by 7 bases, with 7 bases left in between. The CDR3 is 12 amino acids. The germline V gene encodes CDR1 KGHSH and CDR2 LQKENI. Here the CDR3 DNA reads TGTGCCAGCTCACCGCGAGGGCAGCCCCAGCATTTT. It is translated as CASSPRGQPQHF.

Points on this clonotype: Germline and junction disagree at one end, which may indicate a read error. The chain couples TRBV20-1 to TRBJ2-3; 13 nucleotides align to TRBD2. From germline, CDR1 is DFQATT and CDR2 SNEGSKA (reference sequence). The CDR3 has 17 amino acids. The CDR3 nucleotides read TGCAGTGTAGGCAGGGTCGGACTAGCGGGAGTCGGAGATGCGCAGTATTTT. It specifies CSVGRVGLAGVGDAQYF.

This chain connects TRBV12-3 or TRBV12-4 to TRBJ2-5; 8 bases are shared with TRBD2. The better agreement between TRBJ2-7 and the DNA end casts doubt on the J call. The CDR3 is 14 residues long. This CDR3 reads CASRTGTRADEQYF. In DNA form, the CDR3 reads TGTGCCAGCAGGACCGGGACTAGAGCCGACGAGCAGTACTTC.

CDR3 in DNA: TGCAGTGCCCGTTATCTAGAGACCCAGTACTTC. This translates into CSARYLETQYF. The chain recombines TRBV20-1 with TRBJ2-5; D is uncertain. Germline CDR1 DFQATT, CDR2 SNEGSKA (reference sequence). The CDR3 length is 11 residues. Trimming took off 6 bases at V and 4 bases at J, with 9 bases between the two ends.

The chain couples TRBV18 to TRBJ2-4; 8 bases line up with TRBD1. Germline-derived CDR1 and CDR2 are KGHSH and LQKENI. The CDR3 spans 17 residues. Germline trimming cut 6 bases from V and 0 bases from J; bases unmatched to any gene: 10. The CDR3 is CASSFQQGGIAKNIQYF. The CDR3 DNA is TGTGCCAGCTCGTTTCAACAGGGGGGAATAGCCAAAAACATTCAGTACTTC. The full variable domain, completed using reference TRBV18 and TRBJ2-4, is NAGVMQNPRHLVRRRGQEARLRCSPMKGHSHVYWYRQLPEEGLKFMVYLQKENIIDESGMPKERFSAEFPKEGPSILRIQQVVRGDSAAYFCASSFQQGGIAKNIQYFGAGTRLSVL.